This T cell receptor (beta chain) derives from a study of shared clonotypes between healthy human individuals. Study results and limitations: Estimated clonotype richness was generally higher in naive than memory subsets. Donor scarcity curtailed the genetic and exposure-history diversity represented herein. Blood was the sole source, and tissue repertoires probably differ.

TCRdb keeps only in-frame clones here, not all; method: immunoSEQ multiplex PCR. The sample shows roughly 1,100,000 clones, roughly 70% of them seen only once. The CDR3 has 14 residues. Germline-derived CDR1 and CDR2 are SEHNR and FQNEAQ (reference sequence). V lost 11 bases, J lost 3 bases, and 9 bases stayed unmatched. About this clone itself: Antigen: not known.

The specimen sequenced was memory CD4+ T cells sorted from blood. The subset is: CD45RA-negative fraction. This sequence was found in a man younger than 35 in good health. The V gene is TRBV7-9, the J gene TRBJ1-3, with TRBD1 matching over 8 bases. CDR3 loop: CAGRGTGGGNTIYF. Here the CDR3 DNA reads TGTGCCGGGCGGGGGACAGGAGGTGGAAACACCATATATTTT.